This T cell receptor (beta chain) was observed in a study of T cells after yellow fever vaccination. In the case of this clonotype: The antigen is undetermined.

Making TCR cDNA involved 5'RACE template switching, which added UMIs and a universal primer site. TCRdb reprocessed the 5' RACE reads with MiXCR, giving one entry per CDR3 protein. The sample comprises approximately 340,000 distinct CDR3 sequences, 7.5% to 9% of which are singletons, and roughly 17% rests with the top ten. Whole-study results and caveats: Weaker overall, the secondary response nonetheless peaked faster (day 5 versus 15).

The sample was PBMCs, taken on the day of the first yellow fever vaccination. The TCR originated in a man aged 18-30 years who received the YFV17D yellow fever vaccine.

CDR3 loop: CASRNRRPQDTEAFF. DNA for the CDR3: TGTGCCAGCAGAAACAGGCGTCCCCAAGACACTGAAGCTTTCTTT. The V and J genes are TRBV12-3 or TRBV12-4 and TRBJ1-1, with a tentative D call TRBD1 (5 bases). The CDR3 loop spans 15 amino acids. V was shortened by 6 bases and J by 3 bases, with 17 bases between the two germline ends.